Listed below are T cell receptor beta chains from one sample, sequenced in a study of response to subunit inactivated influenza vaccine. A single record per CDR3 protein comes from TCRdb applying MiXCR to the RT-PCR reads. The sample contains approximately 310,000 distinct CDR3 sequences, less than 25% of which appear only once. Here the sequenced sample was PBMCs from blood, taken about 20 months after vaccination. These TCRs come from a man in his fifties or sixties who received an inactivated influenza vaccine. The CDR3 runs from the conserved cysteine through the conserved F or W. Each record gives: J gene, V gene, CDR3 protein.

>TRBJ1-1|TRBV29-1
CSVFRGLGTEAFF
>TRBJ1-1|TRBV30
CAWSAQVNTEAFF
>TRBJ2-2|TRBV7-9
CASSFGTGETGELFF
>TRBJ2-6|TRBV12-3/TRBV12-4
CARKTGGRAIPLSGANVLTF
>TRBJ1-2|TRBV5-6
CASSGDTVLGYTF
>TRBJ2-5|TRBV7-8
CASSPARGRETQYF
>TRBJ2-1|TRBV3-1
CASSQLAVNNEQFF
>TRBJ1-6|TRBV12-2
CASRLGQSFNSPLHF
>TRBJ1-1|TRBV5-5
CASSPGTQTGAEAFF
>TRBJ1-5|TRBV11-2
CASSLGARSDQPQHF
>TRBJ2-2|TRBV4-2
CASSYTSGSITGELFF
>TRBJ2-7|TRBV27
CASRPSGGLGREQYF
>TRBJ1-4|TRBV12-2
CASRLAGTGDEKLFF
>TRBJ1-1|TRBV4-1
CASSQDRRGEAFF
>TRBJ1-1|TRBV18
CASSPGVTNTEAFF
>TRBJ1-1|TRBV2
CASSEPGQGHTEAFF
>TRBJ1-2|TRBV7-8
CASSSTRTGPIYGYTF
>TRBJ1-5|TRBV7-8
CASSQQGYSNQPQHF
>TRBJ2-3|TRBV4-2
CASSQDLSRVLQGAYTDTQYF
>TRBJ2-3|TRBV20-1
CSASLAGLATQYF
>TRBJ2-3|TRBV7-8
CASSFTGSGTDTQYF
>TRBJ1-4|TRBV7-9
CASNQTNEKLFF
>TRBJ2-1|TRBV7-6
CASSLARAGLTLYGEQFF
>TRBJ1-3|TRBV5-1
CASSLTKGGSGNTIYF
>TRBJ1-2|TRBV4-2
CASSQGGQGNYGYTF
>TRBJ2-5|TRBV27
CASSLYGAQETQYF
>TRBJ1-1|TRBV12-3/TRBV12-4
CASSLSSGNAEAFF
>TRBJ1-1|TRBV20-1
CSARGGGTVNTEAFF
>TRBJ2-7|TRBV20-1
CSAPSQVSYEQYF
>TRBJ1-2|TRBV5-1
CASSRGQGYGYTF
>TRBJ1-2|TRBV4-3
CASSRLQTANYGYTF
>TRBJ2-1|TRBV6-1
CASSLGPPDEQFF
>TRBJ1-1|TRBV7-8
CASSSGTTNTEAFF
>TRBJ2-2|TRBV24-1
CATSDGLALAGELFF
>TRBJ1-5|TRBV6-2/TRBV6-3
CASRDSSNQPQHF
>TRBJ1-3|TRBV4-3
CASSHGAGNTIYF
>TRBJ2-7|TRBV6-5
CASSYRDAPSYEQYF
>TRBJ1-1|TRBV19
CASSISRVATEAFF
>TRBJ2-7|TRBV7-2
CASSLSPAGEQYF
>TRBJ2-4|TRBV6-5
CASSYSDRGVGIQYF
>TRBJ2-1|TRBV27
CASSPLAGASYNEQFF
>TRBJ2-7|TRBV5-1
CASSRTAGAWEQYF
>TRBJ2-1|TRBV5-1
CASSTLSGKTYNEQFF
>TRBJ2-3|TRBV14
CASSQPPKAADTQYF
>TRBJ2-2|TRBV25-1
CASSEVRGNTGELFF
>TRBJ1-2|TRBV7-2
CASSLGVGRGLNYGYTF
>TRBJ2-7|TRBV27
CASSLKFMLYEQYF
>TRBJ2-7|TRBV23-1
CASSQSLRGEQYF
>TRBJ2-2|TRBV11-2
CASSLEASPTGELFF
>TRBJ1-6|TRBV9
CASSVGVRGNSPLHF
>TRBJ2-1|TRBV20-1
CSATPSDNEQFF
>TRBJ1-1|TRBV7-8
CASSTGTGGEAFF
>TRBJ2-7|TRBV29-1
CSAKTDSYEQYF
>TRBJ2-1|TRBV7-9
CASSPLEASGRHNEQFF
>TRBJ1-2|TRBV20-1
CSATRPDTRTYTF
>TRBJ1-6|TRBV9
CASSVGDANSPLHF
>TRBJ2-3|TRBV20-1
CSARDPTVSTDTQYF
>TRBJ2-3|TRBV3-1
CASSRRLVSRADTQYF
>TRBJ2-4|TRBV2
CASKGGALLGKNIQYF
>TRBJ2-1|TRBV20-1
CSAEGVNEQFF